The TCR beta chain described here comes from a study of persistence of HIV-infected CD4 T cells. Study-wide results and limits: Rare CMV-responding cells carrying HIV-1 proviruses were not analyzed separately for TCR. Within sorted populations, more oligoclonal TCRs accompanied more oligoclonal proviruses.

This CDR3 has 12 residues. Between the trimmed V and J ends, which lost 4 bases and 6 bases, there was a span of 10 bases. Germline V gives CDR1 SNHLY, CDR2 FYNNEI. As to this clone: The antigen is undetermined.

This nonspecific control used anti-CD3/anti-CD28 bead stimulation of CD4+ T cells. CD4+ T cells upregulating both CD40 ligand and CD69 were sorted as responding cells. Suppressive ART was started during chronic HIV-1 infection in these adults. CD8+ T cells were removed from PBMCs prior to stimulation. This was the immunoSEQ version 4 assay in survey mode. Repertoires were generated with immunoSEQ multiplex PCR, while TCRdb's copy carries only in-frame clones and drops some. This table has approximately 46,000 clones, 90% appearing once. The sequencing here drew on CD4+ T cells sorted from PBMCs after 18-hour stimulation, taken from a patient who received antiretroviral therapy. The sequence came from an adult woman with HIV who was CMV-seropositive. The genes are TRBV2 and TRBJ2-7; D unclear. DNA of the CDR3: TGTGCCAGCAGTGTACGTACGGGCGAGCAGTACTTC. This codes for CASSVRTGEQYF.